The 5 T cell receptor beta chains listed next were all sequenced from one sample in a study of monozygotic twins with cystic fibrosis. Libraries were prepared by immunoSEQ multiplex PCR; TCRdb keeps only in-frame clonotypes and omits some of them. The sample holds about 29,000 clones, roughly 80% seen once. Sequencing was carried out using blood. The source of these receptors is a girl aged 2-10 years with cystic fibrosis.

V gene TRBV9 combines with J gene TRBJ2-1, with no clear D. Germline CDR1 reads SGDLS; CDR2 reads YYNGEE. The CDR3 is 16 amino acids. The V end was cut by 0 bases, the J end by 2 bases, with 12 bases between. The DNA for the CDR3 is TGTGCCAGCAGCGTAGTGGTCGGGTTAACCTACAATGAGCAGTTCTTC. It yields the protein CASSVVVGLTYNEQFF.

V gene TRBV7-8 combines with J gene TRBJ1-5; no definite D call. The germline V and J ends were trimmed by 4 bases and 0 bases, with 16 bases remaining between them. From germline, CDR1 is SGHVS and CDR2 FQNEAQ. The CDR3 spans 17 residues. CDR3 coding DNA: TGTGCCAGCAGCTCCAGAAGGGTGGCACCTAGCAATCAGCCCCAGCATTTT. Protein product: CASSSRRVAPSNQPQHF. Variable domain in full (rest from reference TRBV7-8 and TRBJ1-5): GAGVSQSPRYKVAKRGQDVALRCDPISGHVSLFWYQQALGQGPEFLTYFQNEAQLDKSGLPSDRFFAERPEGSVSTLKIQRTQQEDSAVYLCASSSRRVAPSNQPQHFGDGTRLSIL.

This clone was observed a single time. The chain is built from TRBV6-5 and TRBJ1-4, with D possibly matching TRBD1 (6 bases). This CDR3 has 15 amino acids. V was trimmed by 0 bases and J by 11 bases, leaving 16 bases between them. Germline CDR1 and CDR2: MNHEY and SVGAGI. The CDR3, as DNA: TGTGCCAGCAGTTACTCGAACAGGGCTCTTCGGAAACTGTTTTTT. Translation gives CASSYSNRALRKLFF.

The chain combines TRBV9 with TRBJ1-2, with a weak D call TRBD1 (6 bases). This CDR3 is 15 amino acids long. Trimming removed 0 bases from V and 4 bases from J, with 13 bases in between. Germline assignment: CDR1 SGDLS and CDR2 YYNGEE. CDR3 residues: CASSVAPGESYGYTF. CDR3 sequence (DNA): TGTGCCAGCAGCGTAGCTCCAGGGGAGAGCTATGGCTACACCTTC.

The chain uses TRBV30 and TRBJ1-1; D call uncertain. Germline CDR1 and CDR2: GTSNPN and SVGIG (reference sequence). V lost 5 bases and J lost 1, with 8 bases in between. This CDR3 has 12 amino acids. This CDR3 is CAWSHPNTEAFF. CDR3 DNA sequence: TGTGCCTGGTCGCATCCGAACACTGAAGCTTTCTTT.